This T cell receptor (beta chain) was obtained from a study of blood T cell repertoires in COVID-19. Membership in each cohort depended on participant-reported clinical history. Donors in Cohort 3 who had recovered were those with two negative PCRs, healthcare professional clearance, or resolution of their symptoms. Only in-frame clones appear in the TCRdb table, and some are missing; sequencing was by immunoSEQ multiplex PCR. This sample has 150,000 to 200,000 clones, with roughly 90% found just once. Germline loops: CDR1 SGHDN, CDR2 FVKESK. The CDR3 sequence is 15 residues long. V shed 0 bases and J shed 2 bases, with 10 bases lying between them. This clone was found once.

The source is a woman between 45 and 65 years old who had recovered from COVID-19. The V gene is TRBV14, the J gene TRBJ1-2, with D perhaps TRBD1 (6 bases). The sample taken for sequencing was PBMCs or T cells enriched from blood (not recorded which). CDR3 nucleotides: TGTGCCAGCAGCCAAGAAATGGGGGCCAACTATGGCTACACCTTC. This translates into CASSQEMGANYGYTF.